The clone carrying this T cell receptor beta chain was observed a single time. Its antigen is not known. These data originate in a study of long-term antiretroviral therapy in people with HIV. Assay version v3.0 of immunoSEQ was used, and it was run at survey level. TCRdb's copy holds only in-frame clones and misses some; the assay was immunoSEQ multiplex PCR. The sample consists of approximately 9,600 clones, roughly 84% of them appearing once. Findings and caveats of the study: ART preceded a rise in diversity that nonetheless stayed lower than in transplant donor controls.

This CDR3 is built from 16 residues. Trimming cost V 4 bases and J 1 base, with 16 bases left between them. Germline loops: CDR1 SEHNR, CDR2 FQNEAQ (reference sequence). This sequence originates from a man in his thirties or forties with HIV. This material consisted of unsorted PBMCs, taken 0.3 years before starting antiretroviral therapy. The chain joins TRBV7-9 to TRBJ1-2; D is unclear. CDR3 in DNA: TGTGCCAGCAGCTCCAACATGCGGGGTATTAACTATGGCTACACCTTC. Its protein is CASSSNMRGINYGYTF.